These 10 T cell receptor beta chains came from one sample sequenced in a study of graft-versus-host responses after intestinal transplantation. Sequencing was performed with immunoSEQ multiplex PCR; in TCRdb, only in-frame clones are kept and a portion is missing. The sample shows tens of thousands of clones, over 80% of them seen only once. This material consisted of PBMCs, taken 98 days after intestinal transplantation. These receptors were collected from a human patient who received an intestinal transplant, so some T cells may come from the graft donor.

In this sample, this clone turned up once. The rearrangement links TRBV5-1 to TRBJ2-1; possibly TRBD2 for D (6 bases). The CDR3 sequence is 15 residues long. Germline V CDR1 and CDR2: SGHRS, YFSETQ. V gave up 5 bases and J gave up 4 bases, with 16 bases separating them. The CDR3, as DNA: TGCGCCAGCAGTTTTACCGGACTATCATACAATGAGCAGTTCTTC. It codes for CASSFTGLSYNEQFF.

The CDR3 here is CASIVGGNSNQPQHF. The CDR3 DNA is TGTGCCAGCATCGTGGGCGGGAATAGCAATCAGCCCCAGCATTTT. The chain couples TRBV28 to TRBJ1-5; D gene ambiguous. The CDR3 consists of 15 residues. CDR1 is MDHEN, CDR2 SYDVKM, per germline. V was shortened by 7 bases and J by 0 bases, with 13 bases between the two germline ends. Full variable domain (outside the CDR3, taken from reference TRBV28 and TRBJ1-5): DVKVTQSSRYLVKRTGEKVFLECVQDMDHENMFWYRQDPGLGLRLIYFSYDVKMKEKGDIPEGYSVSREKKERFSLILESASTNQTSMYLCASIVGGNSNQPQHFGDGTRLSIL.

The chain uses TRBV5-6 and TRBJ2-7; D not certain. This CDR3 comprises 17 residues. V lost 4 bases, J lost 3 bases, and 23 bases lay in between. CDR1 is SGHDT and CDR2 is YYEEEE in the germline V gene. The CDR3 DNA is TGTGCCAGCAGCGCGCCCCAGTTTGGTAGGAAATTCTACGAGCAGTACTTC. It translates to CASSAPQFGRKFYEQYF.

The chain employs TRBV7-6 and TRBJ2-5; D gene uncertain. V was trimmed by 8 bases and J by 2 bases, leaving 3 bases between them. The CDR3 loop spans 10 amino acids. Germline CDR1 is SGHVS and CDR2 is FNYEAQ. This chain's CDR3 is CASGQETQYF. The CDR3 DNA sequence: TGTGCCAGCGGACAAGAGACCCAGTACTTC.

The chain couples TRBV27 to TRBJ2-3, with 12 bases matching TRBD1. V trimming: 7 bases; J trimming: 6 bases; junction bases outside the gene matches: 8. The CDR3 extends over 15 amino acids. Germline-derived CDR1 and CDR2 are MNHEY and SMNVEV (reference sequence). As DNA, the CDR3 is TGTGCCAGCAAATCCGGGACAGGGGGCGCGGATACGCAGTATTTT. This codes for CASKSGTGGADTQYF.

The rearrangement uses TRBV5-5 and TRBJ1-6, with a weak D call TRBD1 (6 bases). This CDR3 spans 16 amino acids. From germline, CDR1 is SGHKS and CDR2 YYEKEE (reference sequence). Trimming stripped 2 bases from V and 0 bases from J, with 9 bases between. The CDR3 DNA is TGTGCCAGCAGCTTCGAGGGACACTCCTATAATTCACCCCTCCACTTT. It translates to CASSFEGHSYNSPLHF.

This chain joins TRBV10-3 and TRBJ1-2, with D hard to call. Trimming pared 3 bases from V and 7 bases from J, leaving 6 bases between. The CDR3 is made up of 11 amino acids. Germline V lookup: CDR1 ENHRY, CDR2 SYGVKD. CDR3 region: CAISDRFGYTF. The CDR3 DNA sequence: TGTGCCATCAGTGACAGGTTTGGCTACACCTTC.

V is TRBV9 and J is TRBJ2-2; 11 bases line up with TRBD2. Germline-derived CDR1 and CDR2 are SGDLS and YYNGEE. This CDR3 has 15 amino acids. The junction had 3 bases not matched to a gene; V was cut back by 2 bases and J by 6 bases. The chain's CDR3 is CASSVSGGASGELFF. In DNA form, the CDR3 reads TGTGCCAGCAGCGTTAGCGGGGGGGCCTCCGGGGAGCTGTTTTTT.

V is TRBV7-3 and J is TRBJ2-5; possibly TRBD2 for D (6 bases). This CDR3 region has 16 residues. The ends were cut back, 5 bases at V and 2 bases at J, with 18 bases in the middle. Germline V lookup: CDR1 SGHTA, CDR2 FQGTGA. The CDR3 DNA reads TGTGCCAGCAGCCCGACCCTGGGACTTCGGCAAGAGACCCAGTACTTC. It yields the protein CASSPTLGLRQETQYF.

The V and J genes are TRBV21-1 and TRBJ1-1. TRBV21-1 is labeled a pseudogene. CDR3 length: 13 residues. The CDR3 loop is CASSKAENTEAFF. DNA of the CDR3: TGTGCCAGCAGCAAAGCAGAGAACACTGAAGCTTTCTTT.